One T cell receptor (beta chain) is described in this entry. Some clones are missing from TCRdb's copy, which holds only in-frame ones; the method was immunoSEQ multiplex PCR. Of roughly 65,000 clones listed, more than 85% are singletons. Germline lookup yields CDR1 SGHDT and CDR2 YYEEEE. The CDR3 totals 12 residues. The V and J ends lost 3 bases and 6 bases respectively, with 10 bases between them. This specimen comes from a study of T cell clones after liver transplantation. Across the study: Samples came from ITN030ST, which attempted immunosuppression withdrawal within 2 years of liver transplantation. TCRbeta sequencing after a pre-transplant mixed lymphocyte reaction identified graft-donor-reactive clones, later tracked in post-transplant blood. As an antigen-independent comparator, third-party-reactive TCRbeta sequences came from pre-transplant mixed lymphocyte reactions.

The source of this sequence is a human patient who received a liver transplant. Some of these T cells may belong to the graft donor. The chain has TRBV5-6 and TRBJ2-7; D might be TRBD1 (5 bases). The sample in question was CD4+ T cells from blood, obtained less than 26 months after liver transplant. The CDR3 coding sequence is TGTGCCAGCAGCTCCCAGGGTTTCGAGCAGTACTTC. This encodes CASSSQGFEQYF.